This TCR beta chain stems from a study of blood T cell repertoires in COVID-19. As for the study in general: The study drew acute and convalescent COVID-19 samples from the United States, Italy and Spain. Sample material is recorded as cDNA or gDNA derived from T cells, B-cell-depleted T cells, or PBMCs.

Original data processing: Counts of nucleated cells, estimated from reference gene primer amplification, were obtained. The data were produced by immunoSEQ multiplex PCR, yet TCRdb's version contains in-frame clones alone and is incomplete. V, J and clone size are taken as reported in that table, and D and trimming were inferred from the DNA itself. This sample has about 92,000 clones, with around nine tenths found just once. Followed longitudinally, the Seattle patients had been enrolled during active infection. The CDR3 contains 15 residues. V lost 3 bases and J lost 10; bases outside the gene matches: 14. Germline V CDR1 and CDR2: SGDLS, YYNGEE.

The V gene is TRBV9, the J gene TRBJ1-1; TRBD1 aligns across 8 bases. The material sequenced was peripheral blood. The TCR originated in a woman in her fifties or sixties with COVID-19, enrolled during active disease. CDR3 nucleotide sequence: TGTGCCAGCAGCGAAAATGACAGGGGCCTGGGGAGAGCTTTCTTT. Translation gives CASSENDRGLGRAFF.